A single sample is the source of the 5 T cell receptor beta chains below, sequenced in a study of CD8 T cells in ankylosing spondylitis. Whole-study results and caveats: About 8 highly homologous variants made up a TCR beta motif, and this motif appeared characteristic of ankylosing spondylitis blood.

TCRdb used MiXCR to reprocess the 5' RACE reads, holding one entry per CDR3 protein. Of 350,000 or so distinct CDR3 sequences in the sample, approximately 8.2% were seen once. The antigens of these receptors remain unknown. The sample comprised blood, either unsorted or a sorted T cell fraction (not recorded which). Receptors were obtained from a male donor with ankylosing spondylitis.

This clonotype was counted at least ten times. The genes are TRBV29-1 and TRBJ1-1; D ambiguous. In germline, CDR1 is SQVTM, CDR2 ANQGSEA. This CDR3 comprises 13 residues. V dropped 6 bases and J dropped 1 base, with 12 bases sitting between them. In DNA form, the CDR3 reads TGCAGCGTCGAGTCGGGGAGGAACACTGAAGCTTTCTTT. This encodes CSVESGRNTEAFF. Full variable domain (remainder filled in from reference TRBV29-1 and TRBJ1-1): SAVISQKPSRDICQRGTSLTIQCQVDSQVTMMFWYRQQPGQSLTLIATANQGSEATYESGFVIDKFPISRPNLTFSTLTVSNMSPEDSSIYLCSVESGRNTEAFFGQGTRLTVV.

This clonotype was seen a few times. Germline and junction disagree at one end, which may indicate a read error. This chain links TRBV6-1 with TRBJ2-3, with 10 bases matching TRBD2. This CDR3 contains 16 residues. Per germline, CDR1 MNHNS and CDR2 SASEGT. CDR3 loop: CASREAGGPGTDTQYF. The CDR3 coding sequence is TGTGCCAGCAGGGAAGCGGGAGGGCCGGGCACAGATACGCAGTATTTT.

V usage is TRBV7-9 and J usage is TRBJ1-1; the match to TRBD1 covers 7 bases. With V trimmed by 5 bases and J by 3 bases, 6 bases remained unmatched. Germline lookup yields CDR1 SEHNR and CDR2 FQNEAQ (reference sequence). This CDR3 is built from 14 residues. For the CDR3, the DNA is TGTGCCAGCAGCCAGACAGGGCGTGACACTGAAGCTTTCTTT. Residues: CASSQTGRDTEAFF.

This clonotype was counted a few times. V usage is TRBV18 and J usage is TRBJ2-7; D may be TRBD1 (6 bases). The V end was cut by 2 bases, the J end by 8 bases, with 19 bases between. The CDR3 length is 15 residues. Per germline, CDR1 KGHSH and CDR2 LQKENI. Written as DNA, the CDR3 is TGTGCCAGCTCACCAGAGGGCAGGGGTTCTACGAAGCAGTACTTC. As protein: CASSPEGRGSTKQYF.

The gene calls are TRBV12-3 or TRBV12-4 and TRBJ2-1, with 7 bases lining up with TRBD2. The V and J ends lost 6 bases and 4 bases, in that order; junction bases with no gene match: 12. CDR3 length: 16 amino acids. The CDR3 here is CASRNGGLLVYNEQFF. DNA of the CDR3: TGTGCCAGCAGGAACGGGGGACTATTGGTTTACAATGAGCAGTTCTTC.